Presented here are 27 T cell receptor beta chains from one specimen sequenced in a study of control samples from healthy donors and cancer patients. Libraries were prepared by immunoSEQ multiplex PCR; TCRdb keeps only in-frame clonotypes and omits some of them. The table includes 100,000 or so clones, about 88% detected once. The sequenced sample was blood. Receptors originate from a woman in her 50s in good health.

The chain has TRBV27 and TRBJ2-2, with 12 bases aligning to TRBD1. CDR1 is MNHEY, CDR2 SMNVEV, per germline (reference sequence). Germline trimming cut 6 bases from V and 8 bases from J; bases unmatched to any gene: 10. This CDR3 contains 16 residues. The CDR3, as DNA: TGTGCCAGCAGCCAAAGGGGGACAGGGGGCGCGGGGGAGCTGTTTTTT. Translated, it gives CASSQRGTGGAGELFF.

The CDR3 DNA is TGTGCCAGCTCACCAGTCCTAGCGGGAGGGAATGAGCAGTTCTTC. This codes for CASSPVLAGGNEQFF. The chain recombines TRBV18 with TRBJ2-1; 12 nucleotides agree with TRBD2. The germline V gene encodes CDR1 KGHSH and CDR2 LQKENI. There are 15 residues in the CDR3. V shed 2 bases, J shed 7 bases, and the junction held 3 bases outside the gene matches.

This clone has more than one count but fewer than ten. The chain links TRBV6-6 to TRBJ2-7; maybe TRBD1 (6 bases). This CDR3 has 11 amino acids. Trimming stripped 8 bases from V and 1 base from J, with 6 bases between. Looked up from germline, CDR1 is MNHNY and CDR2 is SVGAGI (reference sequence). CDR3 sequence reads: CASQGSYEQYF. Written as DNA, the CDR3 is TGTGCCAGCCAGGGGTCCTACGAGCAGTACTTC.

The J gene is TRBJ1-2, the V gene TRBV7-9; D not resolved. Trimming pared 7 bases from V and 2 bases from J, leaving 5 bases between. Germline assignment: CDR1 SEHNR and CDR2 FQNEAQ (reference sequence). The CDR3 totals 11 residues. The CDR3 DNA follows: TGTGCCAGCAACCTAAACTATGGCTACACCTTC. Its protein product is CASNLNYGYTF.

This chain links TRBV18 with TRBJ2-7, with D maybe TRBD2 (6 bases). The V and J ends lost 3 bases and 3 bases respectively, with 12 bases between them. CDR3 length: 14 amino acids. The V gene's germline CDR1 is KGHSH and CDR2 LQKENI. The CDR3, as DNA: TGTGCCAGCTCACCCGGCCCGGGGGACTACGAGCAGTACTTC. Protein sequence: CASSPGPGDYEQYF.

The chain is built from TRBV6-5 and TRBJ1-2; unclear D gene. CDR3 length: 14 amino acids. Germline V CDR1 and CDR2: MNHEY, SVGAGI. Trimming pared 4 bases from V and 8 bases from J, leaving 17 bases between. The CDR3 DNA reads as TGTGCCAGCAGTTTCGGGGAGCCGGTGGACGGCTACACCTTC. Protein sequence: CASSFGEPVDGYTF.

V gene TRBV24-1 combines with J gene TRBJ2-5, with D perhaps given as TRBD1 or TRBD2 (6 bases each). This CDR3 comprises 12 residues. Germline V gene data show CDR1 as KGHDR and CDR2 as SFDVKD. The V end was cut by 6 bases, the J end by 5 bases, with 9 bases between. The CDR3 loop is CATSWRGETQYF. The CDR3 DNA is TGTGCCACCAGTTGGAGGGGGGAGACCCAGTACTTC.

This chain connects TRBV2 to TRBJ2-5; 7 nucleotides line up with TRBD2. Germline V gives CDR1 SNHLY, CDR2 FYNNEI. The CDR3 contains 14 residues. The V gene end was trimmed by 6 bases and the J gene end by 5 bases; junction bases not matched to a gene: 9. CDR3 DNA: TGTGCCAGCAGCGACACCGTGGGAGGGGAGACCCAGTACTTC. Translation: CASSDTVGGETQYF.

CDR3 residues: CASSLFGISAAAFF. The CDR3 bases are TGTGCCAGCAGCTTATTTGGTATCTCGGCCGCCGCTTTCTTT. The V call is TRBV11-2, the J call TRBJ1-1; no definite D call. The CDR3 runs 14 residues. Deletions cut 2 bases from V and 11 bases from J, with 18 bases between. CDR1 is SGHAT, CDR2 FQNNGV, per germline. The full variable domain, rest sourced from reference TRBV11-2 and TRBJ1-1, is EAGVAQSPRYKIIEKRQSVAFWCNPISGHATLYWYQQILGQGPKLLIQFQNNGVVDDSQLPKDRFSAERLKGVDSTLKIQPAKLEDSAVYLCASSLFGISAAAFFGQGTRLTVV.

The chain carries TRBV20-1 and TRBJ1-3, with D perhaps matching TRBD1 (5 bases). Germline V gene lookup returns CDR1 DFQATT and CDR2 SNEGSKA (reference sequence). The germline V and J ends were trimmed by 3 bases and 2 bases, with 14 bases remaining between them. The CDR3 has 15 amino acids. CDR3 DNA sequence: TGCAGTGCTAGTGAGTCGGGGCGCGCTGGAAACACCATATATTTT. Its protein product is CSASESGRAGNTIYF.

The chain recombines TRBV4-1 with TRBJ1-5; D remains ambiguous. The CDR3 is made up of 14 amino acids. Germline lookup yields CDR1 MGHRA and CDR2 YSYEKL. Trimming removed 5 bases at V and 3 bases at J, with 11 bases between. CDR3 nucleotides: TGCGCCAGCAGCTTTGTACAGAACAATCAGCCCCAGCATTTT. It codes for CASSFVQNNQPQHF.

The gene calls are TRBV15 and TRBJ1-2; D possibly corresponds to TRBD1 (6 bases). CDR1 and CDR2 from the germline V gene are LNHNV and YYDKDF (reference sequence). Between the trimmed V and J ends, which lost 4 bases and 7 bases, there was a span of 16 bases. The CDR3 runs 14 residues. CDR3 sequence: CATSTGQGIGGYTF. The DNA for the CDR3 is TGTGCCACCAGCACAGGCCAGGGGATAGGTGGCTACACCTTC.

This clone was seen more than once but under ten times. This chain links TRBV19 with TRBJ2-1, with no clear D. Trimming took 4 bases from V and 0 from J, leaving 10 bases between them. The CDR3 sequence is 15 residues long. Germline loops: CDR1 LNHDA, CDR2 SQIVND (reference sequence). DNA of the CDR3: TGTGCCAGTAGTACGACTGATAGCTCCTACAATGAGCAGTTCTTC. Protein product: CASSTTDSSYNEQFF.

The chain links TRBV6-5 to TRBJ1-1; 7 positions agree with TRBD1. J gave up 1 base and V 6 bases, and 5 bases lay outside the gene matches. The CDR3 has 14 amino acids. Looked up from germline, CDR1 is MNHEY and CDR2 is SVGAGI. DNA for the CDR3: TGTGCCAGCAGGAAGGACAGGAAGAACACTGAAGCTTTCTTT. Translating it yields CASRKDRKNTEAFF.

The chain carries TRBV9 and TRBJ2-3, with no clear D. Germline assignment: CDR1 SGDLS and CDR2 YYNGEE. The V end was cut by 3 bases, the J end by 2 bases, with 16 bases between. The CDR3 extends over 16 amino acids. CDR3 residues: CASSESGQAFTDTQYF. For the CDR3, the DNA is TGTGCCAGCAGCGAGTCCGGGCAGGCCTTCACAGATACGCAGTATTTT.

V and J are TRBV27 and TRBJ1-1; 9 bases are a match to TRBD1. V was pared by 6 bases and J by 2 bases, with 13 bases of the junction left unmatched. Germline V gene data show CDR1 as MNHEY and CDR2 as SMNVEV (reference sequence). This CDR3 is built from 17 residues. The CDR3 spells CASRTGGWSLINTEAFF. DNA for the CDR3: TGTGCCAGCAGGACAGGGGGATGGAGCCTTATAAACACTGAAGCTTTCTTT.

V is TRBV9 and J is TRBJ1-1; 7 nucleotides align to TRBD1. The CDR3 runs 13 residues. In germline, CDR1 is SGDLS, CDR2 YYNGEE. V was pared by 4 bases and J by 8 bases, with 8 bases of the junction left unmatched. CDR3: CASSPLPGQEAFF. For the CDR3, the DNA is TGTGCCAGCAGCCCCCTCCCGGGACAGGAAGCTTTCTTT.

The chain uses TRBV5-1 and TRBJ2-1, with TRBD1 matching over 9 bases. Per germline, CDR1 SGHRS and CDR2 YFSETQ. With V trimmed by 4 bases and J by 5 bases, 4 bases remained unmatched. This CDR3 has 14 residues. This chain's CDR3 is CASSTRTGDNEQFF. The CDR3, as DNA: TGCGCCAGCAGCACCCGGACAGGGGACAATGAGCAGTTCTTC. The full variable domain, with the rest looked up from reference TRBV5-1 and TRBJ2-1, is KAGVTQTPRYLIKTRGQQVTLSCSPISGHRSVSWYQQTPGQGLQFLFEYFSETQRNKGNFPGRFSGRQFSNSRSEMNVSTLELGDSALYLCASSTRTGDNEQFFGPGTRLTVL.

This chain joins TRBV7-8 and TRBJ1-1; D perhaps matches TRBD1 (6 bases). Germline CDR1 and CDR2: SGHVS and FQNEAQ. V gave up 0 bases and J gave up 1 base, with 9 bases separating them. The CDR3 consists of 15 residues. Written as DNA, the CDR3 is TGTGCCAGCAGCTTAGCCGGGACACAGAACACTGAAGCTTTCTTT. Its protein is CASSLAGTQNTEAFF.

The sample holds one count of this clone. The chain is built from TRBV9 and TRBJ2-1, with TRBD1 as a possible D gene (6 bases). The CDR3 consists of 15 residues. The V gene's germline CDR1 is SGDLS and CDR2 YYNGEE. Trimming stripped 3 bases from V and 4 bases from J, with 14 bases between. The CDR3 DNA is TGTGCCAGCAGCGCGAGAGGGACACATTACAATGAGCAGTTCTTC. Translating gives CASSARGTHYNEQFF.

The V gene is TRBV4-3, the J gene TRBJ2-2; D is possibly TRBD1 (9 bases). Germline V gene sequence: CDR1 LGHNA, CDR2 YSLEER. With 1 base removed from V and 6 bases from J, the gap between germline ends came to 27 bases. This CDR3 has 20 residues. The CDR3 nucleotides are TGCGCCAGCAGCCAAGTCACCGGGACAGGGTACAGCGGGAGTCCCGGGGAGCTGTTTTTT. This translates into CASSQVTGTGYSGSPGELFF.

V and J are TRBV24-1 and TRBJ1-2; possibly TRBD1 for D (5 bases). CDR3 size: 12 residues. Germline V gene data show CDR1 as KGHDR and CDR2 as SFDVKD. Trimming cost V 9 bases and J 8 bases, with 15 bases left between them. CDR3 in DNA: TGTGCCACCCAGGCGGGCAGGGAAGGCTACACCTTC. Its translation is CATQAGREGYTF.

The rearrangement joins TRBV20-1 to TRBJ2-7; possible D gene TRBD1, 6 bases. Germline V gene sequence: CDR1 DFQATT, CDR2 SNEGSKA (reference sequence). The V and J ends lost 1 base and 7 bases respectively, with 8 bases between them. The CDR3 totals 11 residues. The CDR3 coding sequence is TGCAGTGCTAGAGCAGGGGAGGAGCAGTACGTC. Encoded protein: CSARAGEEQYV.

This clone showed up just once. The V gene is TRBV19, the J gene TRBJ2-3; D perhaps matches TRBD1 (6 bases). This CDR3 spans 14 amino acids. V dropped 4 bases and J dropped 1 base, with 9 bases sitting between them. Germline loops: CDR1 LNHDA, CDR2 SQIVND (reference sequence). Here the CDR3 DNA reads TGTGCCAGTAGTACAGGGGACCGCACAGATACGCAGTATTTT. Translated: CASSTGDRTDTQYF.

The rearrangement joins TRBV19 to TRBJ2-3; TRBD2 agrees at 9 bases. Germline lookup yields CDR1 LNHDA and CDR2 SQIVND (reference sequence). The CDR3 extends over 18 amino acids. Unmatched junction bases numbered 12, after V lost 1 base and J lost 4 bases. CDR3 DNA: TGTGCCAGTAGTATAGGCGGGAGGGCTTTTAGGAGTGCAGATACGCAGTATTTT. It yields the protein CASSIGGRAFRSADTQYF.

V usage is TRBV7-8 and J usage is TRBJ2-1; TRBD1 matches at 7 bases. The CDR3 loop spans 15 amino acids. Losses at the gene ends were 6 bases for V and 8 bases for J; bases not matched to a gene: 13. Per germline, CDR1 SGHVS and CDR2 FQNEAQ. This CDR3 reads CASSHRQGFSDEQFF. The CDR3 nucleotides are TGTGCCAGCAGTCACCGACAGGGCTTTAGTGATGAGCAGTTCTTC.

J is TRBJ2-6 and V is TRBV5-8; D perhaps matches TRBD2 (6 bases). V was clipped by 2 bases and J by 0 bases, with 6 bases between them. The germline V gene has CDR1 SGHTS and CDR2 YDEGEE. The CDR3 has 15 amino acids. CDR3 sequence: CASSFGSSGANVLTF. CDR3 nucleotides: TGTGCCAGCAGCTTCGGGAGCTCTGGGGCCAACGTCCTGACTTTC.